This entry concerns a single T cell receptor (beta chain). What it binds is not known. CDR3 length equals 14 residues. J gave up 3 bases and V 4 bases, and 0 bases lay outside the gene matches. Germline CDR1 ENHRY, CDR2 SYGVKD. PCR was performed using 60 Vbeta and 13 Jbeta primers. Measured with immunoSEQ multiplex PCR; TCRdb has only the in-frame clones, and not every one. This table has roughly 120,000 clones, less than 80% appearing once. The sample belongs to a study of cytomegalovirus exposure and HLA in healthy donors. Overall study results and limits: In a later analysis, most CMV-associated TCR beta chains appeared HLA-restricted. Most sequenced TCRs were rare (though some public TCRs occurred in many donors).

The sample consisted of PBMCs. The TCR comes from a woman in her twenties or thirties in good health and CMV-seronegative. The chain carries TRBV10-3 and TRBJ2-2; 9 bases match TRBD1. The CDR3 sequence is CAISGDRDTGELFF. The CDR3 DNA sequence: TGTGCCATCAGTGGGGACAGGGACACCGGGGAGCTGTTTTTT.